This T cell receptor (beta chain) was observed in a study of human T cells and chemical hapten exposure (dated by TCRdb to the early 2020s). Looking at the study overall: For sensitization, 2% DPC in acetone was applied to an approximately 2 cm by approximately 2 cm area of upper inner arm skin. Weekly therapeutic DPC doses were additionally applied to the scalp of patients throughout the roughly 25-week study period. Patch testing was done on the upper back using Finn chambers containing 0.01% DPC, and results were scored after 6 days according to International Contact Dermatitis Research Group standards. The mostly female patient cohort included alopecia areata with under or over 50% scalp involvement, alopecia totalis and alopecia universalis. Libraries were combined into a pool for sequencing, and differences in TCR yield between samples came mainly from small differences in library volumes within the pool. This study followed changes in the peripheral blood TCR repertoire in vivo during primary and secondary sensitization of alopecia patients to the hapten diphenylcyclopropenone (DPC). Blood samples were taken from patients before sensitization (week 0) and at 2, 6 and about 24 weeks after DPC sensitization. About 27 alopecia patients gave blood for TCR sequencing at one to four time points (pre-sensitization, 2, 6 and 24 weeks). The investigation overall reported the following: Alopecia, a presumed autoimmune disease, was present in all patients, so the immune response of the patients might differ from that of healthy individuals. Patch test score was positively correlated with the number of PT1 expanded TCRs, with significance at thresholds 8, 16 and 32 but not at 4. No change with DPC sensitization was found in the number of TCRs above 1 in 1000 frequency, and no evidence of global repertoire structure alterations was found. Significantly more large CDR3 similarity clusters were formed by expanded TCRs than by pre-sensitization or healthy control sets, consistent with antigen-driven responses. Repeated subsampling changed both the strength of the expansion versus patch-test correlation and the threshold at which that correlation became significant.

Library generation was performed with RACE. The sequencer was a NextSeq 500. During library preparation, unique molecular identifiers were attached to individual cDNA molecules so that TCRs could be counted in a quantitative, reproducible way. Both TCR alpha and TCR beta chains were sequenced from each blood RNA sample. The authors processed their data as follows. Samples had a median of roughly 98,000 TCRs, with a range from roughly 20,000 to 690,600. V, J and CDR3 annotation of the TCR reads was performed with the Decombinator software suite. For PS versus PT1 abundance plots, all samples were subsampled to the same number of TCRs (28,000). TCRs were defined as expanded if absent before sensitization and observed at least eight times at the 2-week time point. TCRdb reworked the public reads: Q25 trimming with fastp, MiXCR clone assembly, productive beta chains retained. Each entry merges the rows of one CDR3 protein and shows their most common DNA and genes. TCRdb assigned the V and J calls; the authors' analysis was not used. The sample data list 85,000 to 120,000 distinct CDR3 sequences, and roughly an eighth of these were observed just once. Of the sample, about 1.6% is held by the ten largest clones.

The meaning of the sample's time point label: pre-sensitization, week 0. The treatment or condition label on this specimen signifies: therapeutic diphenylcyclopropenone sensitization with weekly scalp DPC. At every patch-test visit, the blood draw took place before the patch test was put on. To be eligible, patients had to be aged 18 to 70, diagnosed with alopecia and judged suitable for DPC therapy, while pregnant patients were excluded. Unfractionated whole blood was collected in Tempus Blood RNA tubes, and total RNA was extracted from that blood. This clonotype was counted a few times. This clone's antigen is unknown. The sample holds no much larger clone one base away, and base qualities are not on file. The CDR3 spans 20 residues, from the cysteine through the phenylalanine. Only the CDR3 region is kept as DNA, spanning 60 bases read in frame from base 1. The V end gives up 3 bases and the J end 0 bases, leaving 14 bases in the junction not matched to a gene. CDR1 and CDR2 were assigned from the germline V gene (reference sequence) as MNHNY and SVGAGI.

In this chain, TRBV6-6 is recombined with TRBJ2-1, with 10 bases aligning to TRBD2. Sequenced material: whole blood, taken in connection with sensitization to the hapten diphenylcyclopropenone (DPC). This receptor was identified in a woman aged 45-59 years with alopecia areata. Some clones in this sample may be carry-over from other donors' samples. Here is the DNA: TGTGCCAGCAGTTATTCGGGAACTAGCGGGGTGCCCCACTCCTACAATGAGCAGTTCTTC. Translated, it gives CASSYSGTSGVPHSYNEQFF.